Listed here are 22 T cell receptor beta chains from one sample, sequenced in a study of T cell responses to AZD1222 COVID-19 vaccine. Measured with immunoSEQ multiplex PCR; TCRdb has only the in-frame clones, and not every one. Here the sample spans about 180,000 clones, around nine tenths being singletons. The sample consisted of peripheral blood, taken on day 0 of AZD1222 vaccination. These receptors originate from an adult in good health.

The rearrangement uses TRBV5-4 and TRBJ2-2; TRBD1 matches at 12 bases. V was clipped by 4 bases and J by 6 bases; unmatched bases: 10. The V gene's germline CDR1 is SGHNT and CDR2 YYREEE (reference sequence). The CDR3 is made up of 17 amino acids. This CDR3 reads CASSPPPGQGAAGELFF. CDR3 nucleotide sequence: TGTGCCAGCAGCCCTCCCCCGGGACAGGGGGCGGCCGGGGAGCTGTTTTTT.

The genes are TRBV3-1 (or the pseudogene TRBV3-2) and TRBJ2-7, with D perhaps being TRBD1 or TRBD2 (5 bases each). With 0 bases removed from V and 4 bases from J, the gap between germline ends came to 13 bases. Germline lookup yields CDR1 LGHDT and CDR2 YNNKEL (reference sequence). This CDR3 comprises 15 residues. The chain's CDR3 is CASSQEVGARYEQYF. CDR3 DNA sequence: TGTGCCAGCAGCCAAGAGGTCGGGGCACGGTACGAGCAGTACTTC.

The rearrangement joins TRBV18 to TRBJ1-1; D unclear. The CDR3 loop spans 13 amino acids. V shed 5 bases and J shed 3 bases, with 10 bases lying between them. The V gene's germline CDR1 is KGHSH and CDR2 LQKENI. The DNA for the CDR3 is TGTGCCAGCTCAGCCGGGTTGGACACTGAAGCTTTCTTT. Translated, it gives CASSAGLDTEAFF.

The chain employs TRBV6-4 and TRBJ2-2; D may correspond to TRBD1 or TRBD2 (5 bases each). CDR3 size: 16 residues. With 7 bases removed from V and 0 bases from J, the gap between germline ends came to 15 bases. Germline CDR1 and CDR2: MRHNA and SNTAGT. CDR3 DNA: TGTGCCAGCACCATGGGGGTCCCAACGAACACCGGGGAGCTGTTTTTT. It translates to CASTMGVPTNTGELFF.

This chain uses TRBV7-2 with TRBJ2-7; 11 positions agree with TRBD1. CDR1 and CDR2 from the germline V gene are SGHTA and FQGNSA. This CDR3 region has 15 residues. The ends lost 1 base at V and 2 bases at J; junction bases unmatched: 1. For the CDR3, the DNA is TGTGCCAGCAGCTTAGGGGGACAGGGGGCCTACGAGCAGTACTTC. Its protein is CASSLGGQGAYEQYF. Based on the CDR3 plus reference TRBV7-2 and TRBJ2-7, the full variable domain is GAGVSQSPSNKVTEKGKDVELRCDPISGHTALYWYRQSLGQGLEFLIYFQGNSAPDKSGLPSDRFSAERTGGSVSTLTIQRTQQEDSAVYLCASSLGGQGAYEQYFGPGTRLTVT.

The V and J genes are TRBV19 and TRBJ1-3; D is uncertain. Trimming stripped 3 bases from V and 2 bases from J, with 2 bases between. From germline, CDR1 is LNHDA and CDR2 SQIVND (reference sequence). The CDR3 contains 12 residues. The CDR3, as DNA: TGTGCCAGTAGTATTCCTGGAAACACCATATATTTT. Amino acid sequence: CASSIPGNTIYF. Looking up the rest from reference TRBV19 and TRBJ1-3 gives the full variable domain: DGGITQSPKYLFRKEGQNVTLSCEQNLNHDAMYWYRQDPGQGLRLIYYSQIVNDFQKGDIAEGYSVSREKKESFPLTVTSAQKNPTAFYLCASSIPGNTIYFGEGSWLTVV.

The V call is TRBV30, the J call TRBJ2-3; 10 nucleotides align to TRBD2. CDR1 GTSNPN and CDR2 SVGIG come from the germline V gene (reference sequence). Trimming at V came to 3 bases and at J to 2 bases, leaving 11 bases not matched to a gene. The CDR3 covers 17 residues. CDR3 protein: CAWSIGASGGHTDTQYF. The CDR3 bases are TGTGCCTGGAGCATCGGGGCTAGCGGGGGCCACACAGATACGCAGTATTTT. Drawing the rest from reference TRBV30 and TRBJ2-3, the complete variable domain is SQTIHQWPATLVQPVGSPLSLECTVEGTSNPNLYWYRQAAGRGLQLLFYSVGIGQISSEVPQNLSASRPQDRQFILSSKKLLLSDSGFYLCAWSIGASGGHTDTQYFGPGTRLTVL.

J is TRBJ2-5 and V is TRBV6-5; TRBD2 matches 11 bases. The CDR3 contains 15 residues. CDR1 is MNHEY, CDR2 SVGAGI, per germline. With 4 bases clipped from V and 4 bases from J, the junction kept 5 bases outside the gene matches. The chain's CDR3 is CASSFSGGAIETQYF. CDR3 in DNA: TGTGCCAGCAGTTTTAGCGGGGGGGCTATAGAGACCCAGTACTTC.

This clone appeared once. This sequence joins TRBV11-2 and TRBJ1-2, with D unclear. Per germline, CDR1 SGHAT and CDR2 FQNNGV. The V end lost 3 bases, the J end lost 2 bases, and 22 bases lay between the germline ends. The CDR3 sequence is 18 residues long. The DNA of the CDR3 is TGTGCCAGCAGCTTTTCAATAAGTGCGGTTTTTAAGAACTATGGCTACACCTTC. Translating gives CASSFSISAVFKNYGYTF.

The sample holds a few counts of this clone. The V and J genes are TRBV29-1 and TRBJ2-2; tentatively, D is TRBD2 (6 bases). CDR3 length: 12 amino acids. The V end was cut by 6 bases, the J end by 6 bases, with 11 bases between. Germline V lookup: CDR1 SQVTM, CDR2 ANQGSEA. CDR3 region: CSVGSGPGELFF. The CDR3 DNA reads as TGCAGCGTCGGGAGTGGGCCCGGGGAGCTGTTTTTT.

This clone was recorded once. The chain combines TRBV5-6 with TRBJ1-6; 8 bases line up with TRBD1. CDR3 size: 16 residues. CDR1 SGHDT and CDR2 YYEEEE come from the germline V gene. V trimming: 5 bases; J trimming: 7 bases; junction bases outside the gene matches: 11. DNA of the CDR3: TGTGCCAGCAGAGCCTATGGACAGGGAATCAATTCACCCCTCCACTTT. Translation: CASRAYGQGINSPLHF.

The genes are TRBV4-1 and TRBJ1-1; a weak D match, TRBD1 (6 bases). The CDR3 has 16 amino acids. V was cut by 6 bases and J by 1 base, with 18 bases left in between. Germline lookup yields CDR1 MGHRA and CDR2 YSYEKL. CDR3 in DNA: TGCGCCAGCAGTCGCTGGGGAGGGGGGAAGAACACTGAAGCTTTCTTT. This gives the protein CASSRWGGGKNTEAFF.

This chain uses TRBV19 with TRBJ2-2; 10 bases line up with TRBD1. The CDR3 spans 15 residues. Germline CDR1 LNHDA, CDR2 SQIVND (reference sequence). Germline trimming cut 6 bases from V and 3 bases from J; bases unmatched to any gene: 4. The CDR3 reads CASRWDRGYTGELFF. The CDR3 DNA sequence: TGTGCCAGTAGGTGGGACAGGGGCTACACCGGGGAGCTGTTTTTT. The variable domain in full, with the rest retrieved from reference TRBV19 and TRBJ2-2, is DGGITQSPKYLFRKEGQNVTLSCEQNLNHDAMYWYRQDPGQGLRLIYYSQIVNDFQKGDIAEGYSVSREKKESFPLTVTSAQKNPTAFYLCASRWDRGYTGELFFGEGSRLTVL.

The chain uses TRBV6-5 and TRBJ1-1; possibly TRBD1 for D (5 bases). The V end lost 6 bases, the J end lost 9 bases, and 17 bases lay between the germline ends. The CDR3 is 13 residues long. In germline, CDR1 is MNHEY, CDR2 SVGAGI. DNA of the CDR3: TGTGCCAGCAGCCCCCGGCCCAGGGAGCAAGCTTTCTTT. This gives the protein CASSPRPREQAFF.

The chain carries TRBV5-1 and TRBJ2-1; 12 bases agree with TRBD2. Germline trimming cut 0 bases from V and 2 bases from J; bases unmatched to any gene: 3. The germline gives CDR1 SGHRS, CDR2 YFSETQ. CDR3 length equals 17 residues. The CDR3 DNA reads TGCGCCAGCAGCTTGGTGGCTAGCGGGGGGGCCTACAATGAGCAGTTCTTC. The encoded protein is CASSLVASGGAYNEQFF.

The chain is built from TRBV7-9 and TRBJ1-5; 8 bases are shared with TRBD1. This CDR3 region has 15 residues. Germline CDR1 reads SEHNR; CDR2 reads FQNEAQ (reference sequence). V was clipped by 5 bases and J by 0 bases; unmatched bases: 3. CDR3 protein: CASSPGQDSNQPQHF. DNA of the CDR3: TGTGCCAGCAGCCCGGGACAGGATAGCAATCAGCCCCAGCATTTT.

This sequence joins TRBV24-1 and TRBJ2-7; D uncertain. V lost 10 bases and J lost 2, with 17 bases in between. This CDR3 is 14 amino acids long. Germline V gene lookup returns CDR1 KGHDR and CDR2 SFDVKD. CDR3 region: CATPSPFPAYEQYF. The CDR3 DNA reads as TGTGCCACTCCGAGTCCTTTCCCTGCCTACGAGCAGTACTTC.

This clone was counted a single time. The genes are TRBV14 and TRBJ2-7, with TRBD1 matching over 8 bases. Trimming removed 4 bases from V and 3 bases from J; junction bases left unmatched: 11. Per germline, CDR1 SGHDN and CDR2 FVKESK. The CDR3 length is 16 residues. The CDR3 coding sequence is TGTGCCAGCAGCCCGCCCGGGACAGGCCCGAACTACGAGCAGTACTTC. Protein sequence: CASSPPGTGPNYEQYF.

This chain links TRBV7-3 with TRBJ2-1, with 7 nucleotides matching TRBD1. Germline-derived CDR1 and CDR2 are SGHTA and FQGTGA. There are 15 residues in the CDR3. V was pared by 2 bases and J by 4 bases, with 5 bases of the junction left unmatched. CDR3: CASSLRDSSYNEQFF. For the CDR3, the DNA is TGTGCCAGCAGCTTACGGGACAGTTCGTACAATGAGCAGTTCTTC.

The chain joins TRBV6-2 or TRBV6-3 to TRBJ2-1, with 9 bases fitting TRBD2. Germline V gives CDR1 MNHEY, CDR2 SVGEGT. After removal of 6 bases from V and 3 bases from J, the junction contained 9 bases not matched to a gene. This CDR3 has 16 residues. The CDR3 loop is CASSHPAGGRYNEQFF. In nucleotides, the CDR3 is TGTGCCAGCAGCCACCCAGCGGGGGGTCGCTACAATGAGCAGTTCTTC.

The gene calls are TRBV6-2 or TRBV6-3 and TRBJ1-1; D call uncertain. The germline V gene encodes CDR1 MNHEY and CDR2 SVGEGT. The V end was cut by 4 bases, the J end by 0 bases, with 6 bases between. The CDR3 extends over 13 amino acids. The CDR3: CASSWRVNTEAFF. In nucleotides, the CDR3 is TGTGCCAGCAGTTGGAGGGTGAACACTGAAGCTTTCTTT.

The V gene is TRBV10-3, the J gene TRBJ1-6; 7 bases fit TRBD1. Trimming took 1 base from V and 10 from J; bases not matched to a gene: 13. Germline V gives CDR1 ENHRY, CDR2 SYGVKD. There are 17 residues in the CDR3. CDR3 protein: CAISEFFGGRGGSPLHF. The DNA of the CDR3 is TGTGCCATCAGTGAGTTTTTTGGAGGCAGGGGGGGCTCACCCCTCCACTTT.